The clone carrying this TCR beta chain has at least ten counts. The antigen remains unidentified. Reasons for excluding patients were uncontrolled infection, other autoimmune disease, pregnancy or lactation. CDR3 length: 15 residues. V shed 2 bases and J 1 base; nucleotides not matched to a gene: 3. Germline-derived CDR1 and CDR2 are DFQATT and SNEGSKA (reference sequence). RNA transcripts provided the source from which TCR beta CDR3 regions were amplified. RT-PCR in the first round (using the HTBI primer set) targeted the TCR CDR3. TCRdb analysed the multiplex PCR reads with MiXCR anew, one entry per CDR3 protein. The table has around 290,000 distinct CDR3 sequences, approximately 14% seen once. This sample stems from a study of T cells in Graves' hyperthyroidism and ophthalmopathy. Whole-study context: Once the initial diagnosis was made, peripheral blood was obtained before any treatment.

The study, taken as a whole, reports: Also found in blood were most expanded thyroid clonotypes above 0.001.

This chain connects TRBV20-1 to TRBJ2-2; 8 bases match TRBD2. Sequencing input: blood. The receptor was derived from a woman aged 40 to 50 with Graves' hyperthyroidism. Here the CDR3 reads CSARRAGGNTGELFF. The CDR3 DNA is TGCAGTGCTAGAAGGGCGGGGGGGAACACCGGGGAGCTGTTTTTT.